This entry describes one T cell receptor beta chain. Its antigen is not identified. The data originate from a study of response to subunit inactivated influenza vaccine. The study's findings and limits: Seasonal influenza vaccination, on each occasion, was suggested by the authors to recruit few new T cells.

TCRdb re-analysed the RT-PCR reads in MiXCR, keeping a single row per CDR3 protein. Here the sample spans about 650,000 distinct CDR3 sequences, around 14% being singletons. V was clipped by 5 bases and J by 8 bases; unmatched bases: 6. The CDR3 totals 12 residues. CDR1 and CDR2 (germline): DFQATT, SNEGSKA (reference sequence). The rearrangement joins TRBV20-1 to TRBJ2-4; 7 bases map to TRBD2. The source of this sequence is a man aged 50 to 60 who received an inactivated influenza vaccine. The specimen was PBMCs from blood, collected approximately 12 days after vaccination. CDR3 in DNA: TGCAGTGCTGGTTTCGGGGGGTACATTCAGTACTTC. This gives the protein CSAGFGGYIQYF.